This paragraph covers one TCR beta chain sequence. The antigen is undetermined. It was with 60 Vbeta and 13 Jbeta primers that the PCR ran. TCRdb's copy holds only in-frame clones and misses some; the assay was immunoSEQ multiplex PCR. The sample yields hundreds of thousands of clones, around 65% seen once. This entry is derived from a study of cytomegalovirus exposure and HLA in healthy donors. Study-level findings and limits: Later work associated roughly 17,000 TCR beta sequences with HLA alleles at 0.05 false discovery rate. When presence/absence was analysed, sequencing depth was taken to be roughly uniform across donors. TCR beta chains associated with HLA were, in a later analysis, more clonally expanded than equally common others. The dataset shows that most TCR sequences were rare, while some public TCRs occurred in many donors.

The CDR3 is 15 amino acids. Looked up from germline, CDR1 is MNHNY and CDR2 is SVGAGI (reference sequence). Trimming removed 7 bases from V and 8 bases from J; junction bases left unmatched: 16. This chain links TRBV6-6 with TRBJ1-2; TRBD1 agrees at 7 bases. The receptor's source is a female donor in good health and CMV-seronegative. Sequences were obtained from PBMCs. CDR3 sequence reads: CASNLDREGRRGYTF. In DNA form, the CDR3 reads TGTGCCAGCAATCTCGACAGGGAAGGGCGTAGAGGCTACACCTTC.